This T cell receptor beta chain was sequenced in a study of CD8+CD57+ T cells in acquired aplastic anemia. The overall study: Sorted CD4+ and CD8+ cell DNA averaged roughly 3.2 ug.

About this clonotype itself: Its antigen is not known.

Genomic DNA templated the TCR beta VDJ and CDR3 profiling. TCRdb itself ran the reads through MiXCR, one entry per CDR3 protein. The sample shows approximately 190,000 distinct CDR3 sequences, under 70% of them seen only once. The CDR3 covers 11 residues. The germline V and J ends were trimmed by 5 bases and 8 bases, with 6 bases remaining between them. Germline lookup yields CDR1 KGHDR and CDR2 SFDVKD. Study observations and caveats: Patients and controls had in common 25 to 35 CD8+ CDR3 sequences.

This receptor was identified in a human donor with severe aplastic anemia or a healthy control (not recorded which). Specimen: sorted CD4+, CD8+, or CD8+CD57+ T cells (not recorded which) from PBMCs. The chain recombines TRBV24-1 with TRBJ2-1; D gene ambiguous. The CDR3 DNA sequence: TGTGCCACCAGTGTTCTTGATGAGCAGTTCTTC. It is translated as CATSVLDEQFF.